This TCR beta chain appears in the sequencing data of a study of CD8 T cells in Susac syndrome. Random hexamers served to reverse transcribe roughly 0.45 to 1 ug RNA. TCRdb passed the immunoSEQ multiplex PCR reads through MiXCR, listing each CDR3 protein once. The profile shows roughly 100,000 distinct CDR3 sequences, roughly 95% of them singletons. The germline V gene encodes CDR1 SEHNR and CDR2 FQNEAQ (reference sequence). V was trimmed by 8 bases and J by 5 bases, leaving 19 bases between them. The CDR3 has 14 residues. The origin of this receptor is a human donor with Susac syndrome. The chain has TRBV7-9 and TRBJ2-7; D assignment may be TRBD1 or TRBD2 (7 bases each). Sample: CD8+ T cells from PBMCs. CDR3 bases: TGTGCCAGCCCCCGTCCCCAGGGGGGGAACGAGCAGTACTTC. Residues: CASPRPQGGNEQYF.